This passage covers 3 T cell receptor beta chains from one sample sequenced in a study of T cells in Graves' hyperthyroidism and ophthalmopathy. Amplified regions were TCR beta CDR3 sequences from RNA transcripts. Initially, a first-round RT-PCR of the TCR CDR3 employed the HTBI primer set. TCRdb redid the calling of the multiplex PCR reads with MiXCR, one entry per CDR3 protein. This table has hundreds of thousands of distinct CDR3 sequences, just under 20% appearing once. The sequencing sample was made of blood. The origin of the receptors is a man aged 35-49 years with Graves' ophthalmopathy.

This clonotype was observed many times. The gene calls are TRBV4-2 and TRBJ2-5; D uncertain. Germline values: CDR1 LGHNA, CDR2 YNFKEQ. The CDR3 runs 15 residues. The V gene lost 0 bases and the J gene lost 1 base, with 9 bases spanning the gap. The CDR3 DNA reads TGTGCCAGCAGCCAAGAAGGGTTCAGCCAAGAGACCCAGTACTTC. Its translation: CASSQEGFSQETQYF.

The DNA for the CDR3 is TGTGCCAGCAGCTTAGCAGGGGGCGCGAATCAGCCCCAGCATTTT. It is translated as CASSLAGGANQPQHF. The chain joins TRBV7-2 to TRBJ1-5, with 7 bases identical to TRBD1. Germline CDR1 reads SGHTA; CDR2 reads FQGNSA. This CDR3 has 15 residues. Unmatched junction bases numbered 3, after V lost 0 bases and J lost 4 bases.

The table lists this clonotype with many counts. The rearrangement links TRBV9 to TRBJ2-7, with TRBD2 matching over 12 bases. CDR1 and CDR2 (germline): SGDLS, YYNGEE. This CDR3 spans 14 amino acids. The J segment lost 4 bases and the V segment lost 1 base, leaving 0 bases of the junction unmatched. Here the CDR3 reads CASSVLAGGYEQYF. The CDR3 DNA reads as TGTGCCAGCAGCGTACTAGCGGGAGGGTACGAGCAGTACTTC.